This passage covers 13 T cell receptor beta chains from one sample sequenced in a study of cytomegalovirus exposure and HLA in healthy donors (dated by TCRdb to about 2017). Libraries were made using the immunoSEQ multiplex PCR assay. For the multiplex PCR, a mixture combining 60 forward primers for TCR Vbeta segments and 13 reverse primers for TCR Jbeta segments was used. TCRdb mirrors the immuneACCESS table, restricted to in-frame sequences. Some clones are absent from its copies; in checked studies, under half trace to an unresolved V gene, and the reason for the others is unknown. The sample records more than 95,000 clones, around 84% of which are singletons. In total, the top ten clones hold roughly 1.2% of the sample. Material for sequencing was PBMCs. These receptors originate from a young man in good health and CMV-seronegative.

The J gene is TRBJ1-2, the V gene TRBV6-5; 7 nucleotides line up with TRBD1. The V and J ends lost 5 bases and 4 bases, in that order; junction bases with no gene match: 10. Germline loops: CDR1 MNHEY, CDR2 SVGAGI. The CDR3 runs 15 residues. The CDR3 spells CASSRIRDSPYGYTF. In DNA form, the CDR3 reads TGTGCCAGCAGTAGAATTCGGGACAGCCCCTATGGCTACACCTTC.

V usage is TRBV28 and J usage is TRBJ2-3, with 8 bases matching TRBD2. Germline CDR1 MDHEN, CDR2 SYDVKM. J was trimmed by 2 bases and V by 2 bases; bases with no gene match: 3. This CDR3 region has 15 residues. The DNA of the CDR3 is TGTGCCAGCAGTTTAATGCGGGAGGACACAGATACGCAGTATTTT. Encoded protein: CASSLMREDTDTQYF.

V usage is TRBV28 and J usage is TRBJ1-4, with TRBD1 identical over 8 bases. This CDR3 has 14 amino acids. Germline-derived CDR1 and CDR2 are MDHEN and SYDVKM. The junction had 4 bases not matched to a gene; V was cut back by 5 bases and J by 5 bases. This CDR3 reads CASSLQGENEKLFF. In nucleotides, the CDR3 is TGTGCCAGCAGTCTACAGGGGGAAAATGAAAAACTGTTTTTT.

This clone was detected a few times. This chain connects TRBV15 to TRBJ2-7, with D unclear. Trimming removed 4 bases from V and 4 bases from J, with 11 bases in between. Germline V gene data show CDR1 as LNHNV and CDR2 as YYDKDF (reference sequence). This CDR3 contains 13 residues. The CDR3 DNA reads as TGTGCCACCAGCAAGCACGCCGATTACGAGCAGTACTTC. Residues: CATSKHADYEQYF.

V gene TRBV2 combines with J gene TRBJ1-4; 9 positions agree with TRBD1. The germline CDR1 and CDR2 sequences are SNHLY and FYNNEI. This CDR3 contains 14 residues. J gave up 8 bases and V 10 bases, and 11 bases lay outside the gene matches. CDR3 sequence: CATIRDRALEKLFF. The CDR3 DNA reads TGTGCCACGATTCGGGACAGGGCGTTGGAAAAACTGTTTTTT.

The chain joins TRBV10-2 to TRBJ2-2; 11 bases map to TRBD2. The CDR3 runs to 17 residues. With V trimmed by 7 bases and J by 3 bases, 10 bases remained unmatched. From germline, CDR1 is WSHSY and CDR2 SAAADI. CDR3 in amino acids: CASTMISGGAYTGELFF. In DNA form, the CDR3 reads TGCGCCAGCACTATGATTAGCGGGGGGGCCTACACCGGGGAGCTGTTTTTT.

This clone was found a few times. In nucleotides, the CDR3 is TGTGCCAGCAGCCAACGACTAGCACCAGATACGCAGTATTTT. Translated, it gives CASSQRLAPDTQYF. The genes are TRBV13 and TRBJ2-3; TRBD2 matches at 7 bases. The CDR3 has 14 residues. The trim removed 5 bases at V and 4 bases at J, leaving 6 bases unmatched. In germline, CDR1 is PRHDT, CDR2 FYEKMQ (reference sequence).

The V gene is TRBV7-9, the J gene TRBJ2-7; 7 positions agree with TRBD2. CDR3 length: 16 amino acids. With 4 bases clipped from V and 0 bases from J, the junction kept 9 bases outside the gene matches. Germline V gene sequence: CDR1 SEHNR, CDR2 FQNEAQ (reference sequence). This CDR3 reads CASSSRRELSSYEQYF. The CDR3 DNA reads TGTGCCAGCAGCTCCCGGCGGGAGTTAAGCTCCTACGAGCAGTACTTC.

The genes are TRBV18 and TRBJ1-2; TRBD1 is a possible D gene (6 bases). Deletions cut 2 bases from V and 7 bases from J, with 17 bases between. Germline CDR1 reads KGHSH; CDR2 reads LQKENI. This CDR3 region has 15 residues. CDR3 in amino acids: CASSPDHLVQGGYTF. The DNA for the CDR3 is TGTGCCAGCTCACCAGATCATTTGGTACAGGGTGGCTACACCTTC.

The chain recombines TRBV28 with TRBJ1-1, with D perhaps matching TRBD1 (6 bases). From germline, CDR1 is MDHEN and CDR2 SYDVKM. The CDR3 is 15 amino acids. Trimming shortened V by 2 bases and J by 3 bases, and 13 bases separated the two germline ends. Written as DNA, the CDR3 is TGTGCCAGCAGTTTAACAACAGGGTTGGACACTGAAGCTTTCTTT. Amino acid sequence: CASSLTTGLDTEAFF.

The chain is built from TRBV7-9 and TRBJ1-2; D remains unclear. Trimming removed 5 bases at V and 5 bases at J, with 6 bases between. This CDR3 region has 11 residues. Looked up from germline, CDR1 is SEHNR and CDR2 is FQNEAQ (reference sequence). CDR3 sequence reads: CASSPGYGYTF. Here the CDR3 DNA reads TGTGCCAGCAGCCCCGGGTATGGCTACACCTTC. The whole variable domain, filled in from reference TRBV7-9 and TRBJ1-2, reads DTGVSQNPRHKITKRGQNVTFRCDPISEHNRLYWYRQTLGQGPEFLTYFQNEAQLEKSRLLSDRFSAERPKGSFSTLEIQRTEQGDSAMYLCASSPGYGYTFGSGTRLTVV.

There are a few counts of this clone. The chain is built from TRBV15 and TRBJ1-2; TRBD1 might be the D (6 bases). The length of the CDR3 is 16 residues. Germline values: CDR1 LNHNV, CDR2 YYDKDF (reference sequence). Trimming cost V 0 bases and J 2 bases, with 13 bases left between them. The CDR3 bases are TGTGCCACCAGCAGAGATATTGAGGGGACAAACTATGGCTACACCTTC. The encoded protein is CATSRDIEGTNYGYTF.

The chain couples TRBV4-3 to TRBJ2-5; TRBD1 is a possible D gene (6 bases). The CDR3 covers 15 residues. Trimming removed 0 bases at V and 8 bases at J, with 16 bases between. The germline V gene has CDR1 LGHNA and CDR2 YSLEER. The CDR3: CASSQEPGTPLTQYF. The CDR3 DNA reads TGCGCCAGCAGCCAAGAACCCGGGACACCATTAACCCAGTACTTC.